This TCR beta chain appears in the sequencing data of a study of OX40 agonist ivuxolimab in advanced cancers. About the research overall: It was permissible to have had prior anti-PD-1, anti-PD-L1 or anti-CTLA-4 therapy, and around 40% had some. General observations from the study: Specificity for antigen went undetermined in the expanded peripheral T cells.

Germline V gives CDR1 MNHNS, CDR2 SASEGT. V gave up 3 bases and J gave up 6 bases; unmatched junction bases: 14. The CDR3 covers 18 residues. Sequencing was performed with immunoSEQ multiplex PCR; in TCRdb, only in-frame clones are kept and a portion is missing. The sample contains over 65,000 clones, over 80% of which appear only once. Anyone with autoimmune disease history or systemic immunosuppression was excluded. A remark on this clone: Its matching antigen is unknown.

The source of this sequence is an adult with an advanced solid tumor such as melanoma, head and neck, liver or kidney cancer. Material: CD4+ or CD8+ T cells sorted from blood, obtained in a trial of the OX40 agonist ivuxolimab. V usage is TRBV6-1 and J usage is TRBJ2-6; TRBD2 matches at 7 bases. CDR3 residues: CASSDQLANPSSANVLTF. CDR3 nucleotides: TGTGCCAGCAGTGACCAACTAGCGAATCCGTCGTCGGCCAACGTCCTGACTTTC.